The rows below give T cell receptor beta chains drawn from one sample of a study of blood T cell repertoires in COVID-19. Using immunoSEQ multiplex PCR, the repertoire was profiled, and TCRdb retains in-frame clones only, with some absent. There are fewer than 35,000 clones in the sample; more than 90% occur only once, and roughly 12% lies in the top ten. What was sequenced was peripheral blood. Every receptor here comes from a human donor in a cohort sampled during active COVID-19. Both conserved end residues are part of each CDR3. D genes are given only for firm matches. Rows may omit the clone size; those that give it use once, few, many or a size class.

16	TRBD1	TRBV11-1	TRBJ2-3	-	CASSERTGAGTDTQYF	TGTGCCAGCAGCGAACGGACAGGGGCTGGCACAGATACGCAGTATTTT
16	TRBD2	TRBV28	TRBJ2-3	-	CASRGASGRAGDTQYF	TGTGCCAGCAGGGGGGCTAGCGGGAGGGCCGGAGATACGCAGTATTTT
17	TRBD2	TRBV6-4	TRBJ2-6	-	CASSEGLAGSGANVLTF	TGTGCCAGCAGTGAAGGTCTAGCGGGGTCTGGGGCCAACGTCCTGACTTTC
15	-	TRBV18	TRBJ1-1	-	CASSPYSVAGTEAFF	TGTGCCAGCTCACCATATTCCGTAGCCGGCACTGAAGCTTTCTTT
14	-	TRBV2	TRBJ1-1	-	CASRQGSMNTEAFF	TGTGCCAGCAGGCAGGGCAGTATGAACACTGAAGCTTTCTTT
15	-	TRBV9	TRBJ2-3	-	CASSRIATSTDTQYF	TGTGCCAGCAGCCGTATAGCCACTAGCACAGATACGCAGTATTTT
13	TRBD2	TRBV6-5	TRBJ2-5	-	CASSRLAGETQYF	TGTGCCAGCAGTAGACTAGCGGGAGAGACCCAGTACTTC
15	-	TRBV7-9	TRBJ2-3	-	CASSLEGGGVDTQYF	TGTGCCAGCAGCTTAGAAGGAGGGGGCGTCGATACGCAGTATTTT
13	-	TRBV9	TRBJ2-3	-	CASSPPAADTQYF	TGTGCCAGCAGCCCCCCCGCGGCGGATACGCAGTATTTT
16	TRBD2	TRBV9	TRBJ2-1	-	CASSVEREGPYNEQFF	TGTGCCAGCAGCGTAGAACGGGAGGGCCCCTACAATGAGCAGTTCTTC
14	TRBD1	TRBV7-2	TRBJ2-2	-	CASSEGAYTGELFF	TGTGCCAGCAGTGAGGGGGCCTACACCGGGGAGCTGTTTTTT
15	TRBD1	TRBV10-3	TRBJ1-6	-	CAISQGTGTNSPLHF	TGTGCCATCAGTCAAGGGACAGGGACCAATTCACCCCTCCACTTT
12	-	TRBV2	TRBJ2-3	-	CASSYIIRTQYF	TGTGCCAGCAGTTACATCATCAGGACGCAGTATTTT
14	-	TRBV7-2	TRBJ1-5	few	CASSLNSGNQPQHF	TGTGCCAGCAGCTTGAATTCGGGCAATCAGCCCCAGCATTTT
15	-	TRBV5-6	TRBJ2-5	-	CASSLAGGVGETQYF	TGTGCCAGCAGCTTGGCAGGAGGGGTCGGAGAGACCCAGTACTTC
15	-	TRBV10-2	TRBJ1-5	-	CASSESRGLGQPQHF	TGCGCCAGCAGTGAGTCTAGGGGTTTAGGCCAGCCCCAGCATTTT
19	TRBD2	TRBV27	TRBJ2-1	-	CASSTTELAGGATYNEQFF	TGTGCCAGCAGCACCACCGAACTAGCGGGAGGGGCTACCTACAATGAGCAGTTCTTC
16	-	TRBV2	TRBJ1-5	-	CASSGVGPNSNQPQHF	TGTGCCAGCAGTGGCGTGGGGCCCAATAGCAATCAGCCCCAGCATTTT
17	TRBD1	TRBV6-6	TRBJ2-2	-	CASSRPRGTGDTGELFF	TGTGCCAGCAGTCGACCTCGAGGGACAGGGGATACCGGGGAGCTGTTTTTT
13	TRBD1	TRBV5-6	TRBJ2-7	-	CASAIQGAMEQYF	TGTGCCAGCGCTATACAGGGGGCGATGGAGCAGTACTTC
14	TRBD1	TRBV7-3	TRBJ2-7	-	CASSLTRTGGEQYF	TGTGCCAGCAGCTTAACCCGGACAGGGGGAGAGCAGTACTTC
14	TRBD2	TRBV9	TRBJ2-1	-	CASSVEDREDEQFF	TGTGCCAGCAGCGTAGAGGATCGGGAGGATGAGCAGTTCTTC
18	-	TRBV28	TRBJ2-7	-	CASSPLGGTTTEIREQYF	TGTGCCAGCAGTCCCCTGGGGGGGACAACCACAGAAATCCGCGAGCAGTACTTC
15	TRBD2	TRBV27	TRBJ2-2	-	CASSQLSGRTGELFF	TGTGCCAGCAGTCAGCTTAGCGGGAGGACCGGGGAGCTGTTTTTT
14	TRBD1	TRBV24-1	TRBJ1-2	-	CATSDPGTGYGYTF	TGTGCCACCAGTGATCCCGGGACAGGCTATGGCTACACCTTC